This T cell receptor beta chain comes out of a study of shared clonotypes between healthy human individuals. Study-wide points: It was anticipated that sequencing depth would influence how many clonotypes donors shared. Few donors restricted represented genetic and exposure-history diversity.

As to this clone: What it binds is unknown.

Terminally differentiated effector memory CD45RA+ cells were excluded from the naive CD8 cells, which were CD45RO-negative and positively selected for CCR7. The germline V gene encodes CDR1 SGDLS and CDR2 YYNGEE. The CDR3 covers 15 residues. The V end was cut by 4 bases, the J end by 4 bases, with 15 bases between. Assay execution proceeded at the deep level. Clones were sequenced by immunoSEQ multiplex PCR, and TCRdb holds only the in-frame ones, with some missing. The sample has around 2,000,000 clones, about 94% seen once. V and J are TRBV9 and TRBJ1-3; a weak D match, TRBD1 (6 bases). Sequencing was performed on naive CD8+ T cells sorted from blood. This TCR came from a man aged 18 to 35 in good health. The CDR3 reads CASSPVGGLGNTIYF. DNA for the CDR3: TGTGCCAGCAGCCCCGTCGGGGGGCTCGGAAACACCATATATTTT.